The TCR beta chain under discussion was sequenced for a study of beta chain features in type 1 diabetes. Study observations and caveats: Any PCR bias toward short templates would affect both groups alike. TCRB CDR3s from Type 1 diabetes patients were moderately but significantly shorter in all four CD4+ subsets.

The CDR3 is made up of 14 amino acids. J gave up 2 bases and V 4 bases, and 7 bases lay outside the gene matches. CDR1 is GTSNPN, CDR2 SVGIG, per germline (reference sequence). CD45RO/CCR7/CD25/CD127/CD95/CD27 sorting isolated CD4+ naive, central memory, regulatory and stem cell-like memory cells. Expressed TCRB transcripts got sequenced, as all isolated RNA was reverse transcribed. The method was immunoSEQ multiplex PCR; TCRdb's version includes in-frame clones alone and lacks a portion of them. The sample has more than 25,000 clones; 56% are singletons. On this clone: Its specificity is not known.

The sequence came from a woman in her late teens or twenties with type 1 diabetes. The V call is TRBV30, the J call TRBJ1-2; 7 bases fit TRBD1. What was sequenced was Tregs from blood. The CDR3 DNA reads TGTGCCTGGATGGGGTCAGGGGGGAACTATGGCTACACCTTC. Protein product: CAWMGSGGNYGYTF.